Listed below are T cell receptor beta chains from one sample, sequenced in a study of metastatic and nonmetastatic thyroid tumors. TCRdb ran MiXCR on the PCR reads. The table lists roughly 15,000 clones, about an eighth of them singletons. The sample was blood. The receptor source for this set is a female donor with papillary thyroid cancer or a benign thyroid nodule (not recorded which). Some clones in this sample may be carry-over from other donors' samples. The CDR3 runs from the conserved cysteine through the conserved F or W. The order of the fields is clone size, D gene, CDR3 length, J gene, V gene, CDR3 DNA, CDR3 protein. A D gene is named only where the DNA matches it firmly. Clone size, where shown, is once, few, many, or a class for clones that have expanded.

clone_size: many
d_call: .
cdr3_length: 13
j_call: TRBJ2-1
v_call: TRBV20-1
cdr3_nt: TGCAGTGCTAGTAGTGTCGCACAGGGACCACAGTTCTTC
cdr3_aa: CSASSVAQGPQFF

clone_size: .
d_call: TRBD2
cdr3_length: 14
j_call: TRBJ2-7
v_call: TRBV7-2
cdr3_nt: TGTGCCAGCAGCACTAGCGGGGGGTCCTACGAGCAGTGCTTC
cdr3_aa: CASSTSGGSYEQCF

clone_size: many
d_call: .
cdr3_length: 14
j_call: TRBJ1-1
v_call: TRBV11-1
cdr3_nt: TGTGCCAGCAGCTTAAAGTCCATGAACACTGAAGCTTTCTTT
cdr3_aa: CASSLKSMNTEAFF

clone_size: many
d_call: .
cdr3_length: 13
j_call: TRBJ2-5
v_call: TRBV10-3
cdr3_nt: TGTGCCATCAGTGAGGGCCTAATGGAGACCCAGTACTTC
cdr3_aa: CAISEGLMETQYF

clone_size: many
d_call: TRBD2
cdr3_length: 15
j_call: TRBJ2-1
v_call: TRBV2
cdr3_nt: TGTGCCAGCAGTGTGAGCGGGAGGGAGTACAATGAGCAGTTCTTC
cdr3_aa: CASSVSGREYNEQFF

clone_size: many
d_call: .
cdr3_length: 17
j_call: TRBJ1-6
v_call: TRBV19
cdr3_nt: TGTGCCAGTAGTATTAAAGCGGACAGTGTTAATAATTCACCCCTCCACTTT
cdr3_aa: CASSIKADSVNNSPLHF

clone_size: medium-sized
d_call: TRBD1
cdr3_length: 15
j_call: TRBJ1-2
v_call: TRBV28
cdr3_nt: TGTGCCAGCAGTCAAATGGGACAGGCCTTCTATGGCTACACCTTC
cdr3_aa: CASSQMGQAFYGYTF

clone_size: many
d_call: .
cdr3_length: 13
j_call: TRBJ1-6
v_call: TRBV7-9
cdr3_nt: TGTGCCAGGAGTCAGGATTCTAATTCACCCCTCCACTTT
cdr3_aa: CARSQDSNSPLHF

clone_size: many
d_call: TRBD1
cdr3_length: 13
j_call: TRBJ1-2
v_call: TRBV7-9
cdr3_nt: TGTGCCAGCAGCCGTGGGACAGACTATGGCTACACCTTC
cdr3_aa: CASSRGTDYGYTF

clone_size: few
d_call: TRBD1
cdr3_length: 16
j_call: TRBJ1-2
v_call: TRBV6-5
cdr3_nt: TGTGCCAGCAGTTACCTTTTGACAGGGGCAGGCTATGGCTACACCTTC
cdr3_aa: CASSYLLTGAGYGYTF

clone_size: many
d_call: .
cdr3_length: 16
j_call: TRBJ2-1
v_call: TRBV20-1
cdr3_nt: TGCAGTGCTATTAATCCAGGAGGGTGGAAATACAATGAGCAGTTCTTC
cdr3_aa: CSAINPGGWKYNEQFF

clone_size: .
d_call: .
cdr3_length: 17
j_call: TRBJ2-2
v_call: TRBV7-8
cdr3_nt: TGTGCCAGCAGCCTCCAGACTAGTGGGGGACCCACCTGGGAGCTGTTTTTT
cdr3_aa: CASSLQTSGGPTWELFF

clone_size: .
d_call: TRBD2
cdr3_length: 18
j_call: TRBJ2-3
v_call: TRBV24-1
cdr3_nt: TGTGCCACCAGTGATTCCGCGTCCCCCGGGAGGAAGGCAGATACGCAGTATTTT
cdr3_aa: CATSDSASPGRKADTQYF

clone_size: medium-sized
d_call: TRBD2
cdr3_length: 16
j_call: TRBJ2-1
v_call: TRBV11-3
cdr3_nt: TGTGCCAGCAGCTTAGTGACTAGCGGGAGTGGGAATGAGCAGTTCTTC
cdr3_aa: CASSLVTSGSGNEQFF

clone_size: many
d_call: TRBD1
cdr3_length: 15
j_call: TRBJ1-2
v_call: TRBV3-1
cdr3_nt: TGTGCCAGCAGCCCGATGGGACAGGCCCTTACGGGCTACACCTTC
cdr3_aa: CASSPMGQALTGYTF

clone_size: many
d_call: .
cdr3_length: 13
j_call: TRBJ2-1
v_call: TRBV13
cdr3_nt: TGTGCCAGCAGGGTGTCCGGGAGTATTGAGCAGTTCTTC
cdr3_aa: CASRVSGSIEQFF

clone_size: many
d_call: TRBD1
cdr3_length: 17
j_call: TRBJ1-5
v_call: TRBV20-1
cdr3_nt: TGCAGTGCTCCCGCGGGACAGGGGGCCTATAGCAATCAGCCCCAGCATTTT
cdr3_aa: CSAPAGQGAYSNQPQHF

clone_size: many
d_call: .
cdr3_length: 13
j_call: TRBJ1-2
v_call: TRBV20-1
cdr3_nt: TGCAGTGCTAGTGGCGGGGAGGCCTATGGCTACACCTTC
cdr3_aa: CSASGGEAYGYTF

clone_size: many
d_call: .
cdr3_length: 15
j_call: TRBJ2-4
v_call: TRBV4-2
cdr3_nt: TGTGCCAGCAGCCAAGCGGAACTAGCCAAAAACATTCAGTACTTC
cdr3_aa: CASSQAELAKNIQYF

clone_size: many
d_call: .
cdr3_length: 14
j_call: TRBJ1-4
v_call: TRBV6-1
cdr3_nt: TGTGCCAGCAGTGCGGACAGTGAGAATGAAAAACTGTTTTTT
cdr3_aa: CASSADSENEKLFF

clone_size: many
d_call: .
cdr3_length: 11
j_call: TRBJ2-5
v_call: TRBV2
cdr3_nt: TGTGCCAGCAGCCCGGGGGAGACCCAGTACTTC
cdr3_aa: CASSPGETQYF

clone_size: many
d_call: TRBD1
cdr3_length: 16
j_call: TRBJ2-7
v_call: TRBV3-1
cdr3_nt: TGTGCCAGCAGCCAGGGTTGGAAGGGGGCTTCCTACGAGCAGTACTTC
cdr3_aa: CASSQGWKGASYEQYF

clone_size: many
d_call: .
cdr3_length: 13
j_call: TRBJ1-5
v_call: TRBV7-9
cdr3_nt: TGTGCCAGCAGCCCGGATAGCAATCAGCCCCAGCATTTT
cdr3_aa: CASSPDSNQPQHF

clone_size: .
d_call: TRBD2
cdr3_length: 14
j_call: TRBJ2-7
v_call: TRBV7-2
cdr3_nt: TGTGCCAGCAGCTTTCAGCGGGGGTCATACGAGCAGTACTTC
cdr3_aa: CASSFQRGSYEQYF

clone_size: many
d_call: .
cdr3_length: 13
j_call: TRBJ1-2
v_call: TRBV4-1
cdr3_nt: TGCGCCAGCAGCCAAGTTCTGGGCTATGGCTACACCTTC
cdr3_aa: CASSQVLGYGYTF

clone_size: many
d_call: TRBD2
cdr3_length: 17
j_call: TRBJ2-2
v_call: TRBV7-2
cdr3_nt: TGTGCCAGCAGCTCGAGGGCGGGGGGGCCAACGGCCGGGGAGCTGTTTTTT
cdr3_aa: CASSSRAGGPTAGELFF

clone_size: medium-sized
d_call: TRBD1
cdr3_length: 16
j_call: TRBJ1-6
v_call: TRBV6-5
cdr3_nt: TGTGCCAGCAGTACTCAACCCGGGACAGGGATTTCACCCCTCCACTTT
cdr3_aa: CASSTQPGTGISPLHF

clone_size: medium-sized
d_call: .
cdr3_length: 15
j_call: TRBJ2-2
v_call: TRBV19
cdr3_nt: TGTGCCAGTAGTTCCCTGACAGGGAACACCGGGGAGCTGTTTTTT
cdr3_aa: CASSSLTGNTGELFF

clone_size: .
d_call: .
cdr3_length: 17
j_call: TRBJ2-3
v_call: TRBV2
cdr3_nt: TGTGCCAGCATGAGATCTTTTGGGGGGGCGGGCACAGATACGCAATATTTT
cdr3_aa: CASMRSFGGAGTDTQYF

clone_size: many
d_call: TRBD1
cdr3_length: 13
j_call: TRBJ2-1
v_call: TRBV2
cdr3_nt: TGTGCCAGACGGCCCGCAGGGGGCAATGAGCAGTTCTTC
cdr3_aa: CARRPAGGNEQFF